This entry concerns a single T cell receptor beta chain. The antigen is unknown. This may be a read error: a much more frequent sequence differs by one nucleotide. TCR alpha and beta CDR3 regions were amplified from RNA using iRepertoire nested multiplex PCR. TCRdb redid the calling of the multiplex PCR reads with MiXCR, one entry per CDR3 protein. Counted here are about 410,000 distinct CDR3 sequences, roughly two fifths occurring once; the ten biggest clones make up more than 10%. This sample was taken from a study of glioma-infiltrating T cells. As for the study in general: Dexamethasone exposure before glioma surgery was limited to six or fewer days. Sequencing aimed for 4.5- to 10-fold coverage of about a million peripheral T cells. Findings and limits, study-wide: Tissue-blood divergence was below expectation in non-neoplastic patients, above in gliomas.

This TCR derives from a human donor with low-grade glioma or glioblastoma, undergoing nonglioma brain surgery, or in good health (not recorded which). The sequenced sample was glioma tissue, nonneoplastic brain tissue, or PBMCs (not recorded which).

CDR3 DNA: TGTGCCAGCGGTTCATCAGGGGCGGCTGCTAATGAAAAACTGTTTTTT. Residues: CASGSSGAAANEKLFF. The rearrangement joins TRBV28 to TRBJ1-4; tentatively, D is TRBD1 (6 bases). The germline CDR1 and CDR2 sequences are MDHEN and SYDVKM. Trimming left V 8 bases short and J 3 bases short, with 19 bases between. The CDR3 length is 16 residues.